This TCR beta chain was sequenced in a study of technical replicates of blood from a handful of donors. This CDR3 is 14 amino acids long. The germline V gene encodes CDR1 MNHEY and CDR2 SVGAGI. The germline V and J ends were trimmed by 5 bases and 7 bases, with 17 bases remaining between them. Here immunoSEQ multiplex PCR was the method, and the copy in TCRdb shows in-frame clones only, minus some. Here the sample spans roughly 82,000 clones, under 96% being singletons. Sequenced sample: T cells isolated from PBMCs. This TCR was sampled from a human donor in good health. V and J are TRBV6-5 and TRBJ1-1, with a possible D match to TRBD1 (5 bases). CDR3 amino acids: CASSPRGREGEAFF. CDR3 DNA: TGTGCCAGCAGTCCCCGGGGGAGGGAAGGTGAAGCTTTCTTT.